The 20 T cell receptor beta chains below were found in one sample sequenced in a study of OX40 agonist ivuxolimab in advanced cancers. Profiled with immunoSEQ multiplex PCR; TCRdb holds only in-frame clones, not every one. The table lists some 90,000 clones, around 87% of them singletons. This specimen consisted of CD4+ or CD8+ T cells sorted from blood, obtained in a trial of the OX40 agonist ivuxolimab. The source of these receptors is an adult with an advanced solid tumor such as melanoma, head and neck, liver or kidney cancer.

The rearrangement joins TRBV7-9 to TRBJ1-1, with D unclear. The germline V gene encodes CDR1 SEHNR and CDR2 FQNEAQ (reference sequence). The CDR3 totals 11 residues. With 3 bases removed from V and 8 bases from J, the gap between germline ends came to 7 bases. The CDR3 reads CASSFGREAFF. CDR3 DNA sequence: TGTGCCAGCAGCTTCGGTCGGGAAGCTTTCTTT.

This chain joins TRBV27 and TRBJ2-5; D call uncertain. The CDR3 has 14 residues. The germline V gene has CDR1 MNHEY and CDR2 SMNVEV (reference sequence). V lost 3 bases and J lost 6, with 14 bases in between. The CDR3 region has the DNA TGTGCCAGCAGTTTCGGCCGTGGGTTTCAGACCCAGTACTTC. Its translation is CASSFGRGFQTQYF.

This clone was counted once. CDR3 sequence (DNA): TGTGCCAGCAGCTTGGGTCCAGCGGGGCCTCCGGGGGAGCAGTTCTTC. It yields the protein CASSLGPAGPPGEQFF. This chain connects TRBV5-8 to TRBJ2-1; 7 bases are a match to TRBD2. Per the germline V gene, CDR1 is SGHTS and CDR2 is YDEGEE. With V trimmed by 0 bases and J by 10 bases, 13 bases remained unmatched. The CDR3 is 16 amino acids.

This clone was seen a single time. This rearrangement joins TRBV6-6 to TRBJ1-2; the D is unclear. CDR1 MNHNY and CDR2 SVGAGI come from the germline V gene (reference sequence). CDR3 size: 13 residues. Trimming took off 6 bases at V and 6 bases at J, with 14 bases between the two ends. The CDR3 DNA follows: TGTGCCAGCAGCCGCACCAATACCGATGGCTACACCTTC. This encodes CASSRTNTDGYTF.

The rearrangement links TRBV29-1 to TRBJ2-7, with TRBD1 identical over 9 bases. The germline V gene has CDR1 SQVTM and CDR2 ANQGSEA. The J segment lost 6 bases and the V segment lost 7 bases, leaving 10 bases of the junction unmatched. The CDR3 runs to 13 residues. The CDR3 DNA is TGCAGCGCCCGCCGGGACAGGGTAGCCGAGCAGTACTTC. This gives the protein CSARRDRVAEQYF.

The chain carries TRBV11-3 and TRBJ1-1, with a possible D match to TRBD1 (6 bases). Germline assignment: CDR1 SGHNT and CDR2 YENEEA. The CDR3 spans 14 residues. V lost 1 base and J lost 1, with 7 bases in between. The CDR3 nucleotides are TGTGCCAGCAGCTTAGGGGGGGCGAACACTGAAGCTTTCTTT. This codes for CASSLGGANTEAFF.

This sequence joins TRBV12-2 and TRBJ2-7; TRBD2 is the table's D call, not checked against the DNA. TRBV12-2 is described as a pseudogene. This CDR3 has 14 residues. DNA of the CDR3: TGTGCAAGTCGCCGCCCGGGAGGGGGCTACGAGCAGTACGTC. It codes for CASRRPGGGYEQYV.

The chain joins TRBV7-3 to TRBJ2-7; 7 nucleotides agree with TRBD1. V shed 3 bases and J 3 bases; nucleotides not matched to a gene: 14. Looked up from germline, CDR1 is SGHTA and CDR2 is FQGTGA. There are 17 residues in the CDR3. The CDR3 region has the DNA TGTGCCAGCAGCTTCCTACTTACCGGGACAGATCACTACGAGCAGTACTTC. This gives the protein CASSFLLTGTDHYEQYF.

The chain recombines TRBV11-2 with TRBJ1-4; D is perhaps TRBD1 (6 bases). The V and J ends lost 6 bases and 5 bases respectively, with 25 bases between them. The CDR3 is made up of 18 amino acids. The germline gives CDR1 SGHAT, CDR2 FQNNGV. CDR3 sequence: CASSYRQGYGWGNEKLFF. CDR3 sequence (DNA): TGTGCCAGCAGTTACAGGCAGGGGTACGGCTGGGGGAATGAAAAACTGTTTTTT.

V usage is TRBV2 and J usage is TRBJ2-5; D may be TRBD2 (5 bases). The CDR3 runs to 14 residues. V was shortened by 4 bases and J by 5 bases, with 14 bases between the two germline ends. Germline lookup yields CDR1 SNHLY and CDR2 FYNNEI. The CDR3 coding sequence is TGTGCCAGCAGTGTTAGTCGACTATCGGAGACCCAGTACTTC. It codes for CASSVSRLSETQYF.

The gene calls are TRBV11-3 and TRBJ2-5; 10 nucleotides match TRBD1. The germline V gene encodes CDR1 SGHNT and CDR2 YENEEA. The length of the CDR3 is 14 residues. V gave up 6 bases and J gave up 4 bases; unmatched junction bases: 5. CDR3 coding DNA: TGTGCCAGCAGTCAGAGACAGGGGGCAGAGACCCAGTACTTC. Its translation is CASSQRQGAETQYF.

Regarding this clone: Other DNA sequences from this sample encode an identical CDR3 as well. The chain combines TRBV20-1 with TRBJ1-1; D gene uncertain. The ends were cut back, 3 bases at V and 2 bases at J, with 4 bases in the middle. The CDR3 spans 11 residues. The germline V gene has CDR1 DFQATT and CDR2 SNEGSKA (reference sequence). The CDR3 reads CSARANTEAFF. The CDR3 region has the DNA TGCAGTGCTAGGGCCAACACTGAAGCTTTCTTT.

This chain joins TRBV18 and TRBJ1-1; D uncertain. This CDR3 is built from 15 residues. The V end was cut by 4 bases, the J end by 3 bases, with 15 bases between. Germline CDR1 reads KGHSH; CDR2 reads LQKENI. CDR3 in amino acids: CASSLRPGSDTEAFF. CDR3 nucleotides: TGTGCCAGCTCACTCCGACCCGGGAGTGACACTGAAGCTTTCTTT.

V gene TRBV7-3 combines with J gene TRBJ2-2, with D tentatively TRBD1 (5 bases). The germline CDR1 and CDR2 sequences are SGHTA and FQGTGA. The CDR3 runs 15 residues. With 5 bases removed from V and 5 bases from J, the gap between germline ends came to 15 bases. DNA for the CDR3: TGTGCCAGCAGCCCGGTAGGGGCGGATACCGGGGAGCTGTTTTTT. It translates to CASSPVGADTGELFF.

V and J are TRBV5-4 and TRBJ2-5; 8 nucleotides agree with TRBD2. The CDR3 has 15 residues. Looked up from germline, CDR1 is SGHNT and CDR2 is YYREEE (reference sequence). The V segment lost 0 bases and the J segment 5 bases; nucleotides outside the gene matches: 6. This chain's CDR3 is CASSLAGREEETQYF. As DNA, the CDR3 is TGTGCCAGCAGCTTGGCCGGGCGGGAGGAGGAGACCCAGTACTTC.

This chain links TRBV7-3 with TRBJ2-2; unclear D gene. Germline V gene sequence: CDR1 SGHTA, CDR2 FQGTGA. V was trimmed by 2 bases and J by 6 bases, leaving 10 bases between them. This CDR3 comprises 14 residues. The CDR3 nucleotides read TGTGCCAGCAGCTTACTCGGCCAGTCCGGGGAGCTGTTTTTT. It translates to CASSLLGQSGELFF.

This chain joins TRBV9 and TRBJ1-5; no clear D. V was shortened by 1 base and J by 7 bases, with 12 bases between the two germline ends. The CDR3 has 14 amino acids. Germline V lookup: CDR1 SGDLS, CDR2 YYNGEE. The CDR3 DNA reads as TGTGCCAGCAGCGTATCCCCTGACGTGCAGCCCCAGCATTTT. The encoded protein is CASSVSPDVQPQHF.

The chain couples TRBV9 to TRBJ1-1, with a weak D call TRBD1 (5 bases). V lost 0 bases to trimming and J lost 4 bases, with 10 bases between them. The CDR3 runs to 14 residues. Germline assignment: CDR1 SGDLS and CDR2 YYNGEE. As DNA, the CDR3 is TGTGCCAGCAGCGTAGATGCCGGGGCCACTGAAGCTTTCTTT. It encodes CASSVDAGATEAFF.

V is TRBV6-6 and J is TRBJ2-1; TRBD2 agrees at 14 bases. Germline V gene data show CDR1 as MNHNY and CDR2 as SVGAGI (reference sequence). This CDR3 is built from 15 residues. The V gene end was trimmed by 4 bases and the J gene end by 12 bases; junction bases not matched to a gene: 8. In DNA, the CDR3 is TGTGCCAGCAGTTCCCCGGGACTAGCGGGAGTCAGGCAGTTCTTC. It specifies CASSSPGLAGVRQFF.

On this clone itself: A read error may account for a junction end that differs from germline. The chain couples TRBV7-7 to TRBJ2-1; D uncertain. Germline CDR1 is SSHAT and CDR2 is FNYEAQ (reference sequence). CDR3 length: 15 amino acids. Written as DNA, the CDR3 is TGTGCTAGCAGCTTTTCCCTTAGCTCCTACAATGAGCAGTTCTTC. Its translation is CASSFSLSSYNEQFF.